This entry lists 18 T cell receptor beta chains sequenced from one sample in a study of T-cell reconstitution after alpha-beta-depleted transplantation in children. The TCRbeta library was prepared with unique molecular identifiers. TCRdb re-analysed the PCR reads in MiXCR, keeping a single row per CDR3 protein. The sample records about 600,000 distinct CDR3 sequences, over 10% being singletons. The source was PBMCs, mostly from graft donor cells, collected 360 days after TCRalphabeta/CD19-depleted stem cell transplant. The receptor source for this set is a male patient aged 10-17 years who had a stem cell transplant for acute myeloid leukemia, so the T cells may come from the graft donor.

The rearrangement joins TRBV12-3 or TRBV12-4 to TRBJ2-3; D unclear. V lost 2 bases and J 2 bases, leaving 11 bases between the germline ends. The CDR3 is 15 residues long. CDR3 loop: CASSLPAQYTDTQYF. CDR3 DNA sequence: TGTGCCAGCAGTTTACCAGCGCAATACACAGATACGCAGTATTTT.

At least ten counts were recorded for this clonotype. The chain is built from TRBV6-1 and TRBJ2-1; 7 nucleotides align to TRBD2. Germline CDR1 is MNHNS and CDR2 is SASEGT. Trimming cost V 3 bases and J 4 bases; bases outside gene matches: 6. CDR3 length: 15 residues. The CDR3 nucleotides read TGTGCCAGCAGTGAGGGACTAAATAATTACAATGAGCAGTTCTTC. Its translation: CASSEGLNNYNEQFF.

This clonotype was observed a few times. The chain joins TRBV20-1 to TRBJ2-1; D is undetermined. Between the trimmed V and J ends, which lost 5 bases and 10 bases, there was a span of 12 bases. Germline-derived CDR1 and CDR2 are DFQATT and SNEGSKA (reference sequence). There are 11 residues in the CDR3. This chain's CDR3 is CSASPPGEQFF. The CDR3 DNA reads as TGCAGTGCTTCCCCCCCCGGGGAGCAGTTCTTC.

In its sample, this clonotype was seen a few times. The chain couples TRBV4-2 to TRBJ2-3; TRBD2 agrees at 7 bases. The CDR3 has 19 residues. Germline CDR1 is LGHNA and CDR2 is YNFKEQ. V shed 0 bases and J 3 bases; nucleotides not matched to a gene: 15. DNA of the CDR3: TGTGCCAGCAGCCAAGATGGGGAACCCCGACTAGCCCTAACAGATACGCAGTATTTT. It codes for CASSQDGEPRLALTDTQYF.

The chain employs TRBV5-1 and TRBJ2-2; 10 nucleotides align to TRBD2. V shed 2 bases and J 4 bases; nucleotides not matched to a gene: 8. The CDR3 length is 17 residues. The V gene's germline CDR1 is SGHRS and CDR2 YFSETQ. The CDR3 DNA follows: TGCGCCAGCAGCTTCCGAAGCGGGAGGGTGGGCACCGGGGAGCTGTTTTTT. As protein: CASSFRSGRVGTGELFF.

This rearrangement joins TRBV28 to TRBJ2-3; 10 nucleotides line up with TRBD1. The CDR3 spans 15 residues. V lost 8 bases to trimming and J lost 6 bases; unmatched junction nucleotides: 11. From germline, CDR1 is MDHEN and CDR2 SYDVKM. The CDR3 spells CASPPPGQGMDTQYF. Written as DNA, the CDR3 is TGTGCCAGCCCCCCGCCGGGACAGGGGATGGATACGCAGTATTTT.

This clonotype was seen at least ten times. This chain connects TRBV20-1 to TRBJ2-7, with 13 bases identical to TRBD2. Germline loops: CDR1 DFQATT, CDR2 SNEGSKA (reference sequence). V dropped 4 bases and J dropped 7; count of bases not matched to a gene: 4. The CDR3 consists of 13 residues. In DNA form, the CDR3 reads TGCAGTGCTACCCCGACTAGCGGGAGGGAGCAGTACTTC. The encoded protein is CSATPTSGREQYF.

This clonotype was seen many times. The V and J genes are TRBV20-1 and TRBJ2-7; D tentatively reads TRBD1 or TRBD2 (6 bases each). Germline V lookup: CDR1 DFQATT, CDR2 SNEGSKA (reference sequence). CDR3 length: 13 residues. V dropped 5 bases and J dropped 5 bases, with 16 bases sitting between them. For the CDR3, the DNA is TGCAGTGCTTTTCCGGGGGCAGGCCACGAGCAGTACTTC. It yields the protein CSAFPGAGHEQYF.

This clonotype was recorded at least ten times. The chain couples TRBV28 to TRBJ2-5, with D uncertain. There are 14 residues in the CDR3. Germline V gene data show CDR1 as MDHEN and CDR2 as SYDVKM. The V gene lost 3 bases and the J gene lost 7 bases, with 15 bases spanning the gap. The CDR3 reads CASSFSIIRMTQYF. The DNA of the CDR3 is TGTGCCAGCAGTTTTTCGATTATTAGGATGACCCAGTACTTC.

This clonotype was recorded many times. V gene TRBV12-3 or TRBV12-4 combines with J gene TRBJ1-5; D remains ambiguous. V lost 3 bases to trimming and J lost 6 bases, with 6 bases between them. CDR3 length equals 12 residues. CDR3 region: CASSFWGQPQHF. The DNA of the CDR3 is TGTGCCAGCAGTTTTTGGGGTCAGCCCCAGCATTTT.

The chain is built from TRBV29-1 and TRBJ1-1, with a tentative D call TRBD1 (5 bases). The CDR3 is made up of 12 amino acids. V was cut by 7 bases and J by 1 base, with 10 bases left in between. In germline, CDR1 is SQVTM, CDR2 ANQGSEA. CDR3 sequence (DNA): TGCAGCGCCGGACATACGAACACTGAAGCTTTCTTT. Its translation is CSAGHTNTEAFF.

The chain links TRBV20-1 to TRBJ2-7, with TRBD2 matching over 7 bases. CDR1 and CDR2 (germline): DFQATT, SNEGSKA (reference sequence). This CDR3 is built from 17 residues. With 3 bases clipped from V and 2 bases from J, the junction kept 16 bases outside the gene matches. The CDR3: CSASPIPTSHKPYEQYF. The CDR3 region has the DNA TGCAGTGCTAGTCCTATCCCGACTAGCCACAAGCCCTACGAGCAGTACTTC.

At least ten counts were recorded for this clonotype. The V and J genes are TRBV7-3 and TRBJ2-7; 12 bases match TRBD2. Germline V gene lookup returns CDR1 SGHTA and CDR2 FQGTGA. The CDR3 is 15 residues long. The V and J ends lost 5 bases and 1 base, in that order; junction bases with no gene match: 3. The CDR3: CASSRTSGTSYEQYF. CDR3 nucleotides: TGTGCCAGCAGCCGGACTAGCGGGACTTCCTACGAGCAGTACTTC.

This chain connects TRBV14 to TRBJ2-7; 12 positions agree with TRBD2. Germline values: CDR1 SGHDN, CDR2 FVKESK. V shed 3 bases and J 0 bases; nucleotides not matched to a gene: 9. CDR3 length: 18 amino acids. The DNA for the CDR3 is TGTGCCAGCAGCCATCGCGGACTAGCGGGATGGGCCTCCTACGAGCAGTACTTC. This translates into CASSHRGLAGWASYEQYF.

As to this clonotype: A much larger clone differs from this one at a single base, so this may be a read error. In nucleotides, the CDR3 is TGTGCCATCAGTTTCCTCCCGTACGGGGCGTCCTACAATGAGCAGTTCTTC. Residues: CAISFLPYGASYNEQFF. The V and J genes are TRBV28 and TRBJ2-1; D is perhaps TRBD1 or TRBD2 (5 bases each). The CDR3 totals 17 residues. Germline-derived CDR1 and CDR2 are MDHEN and SYDVKM.

The DNA of the CDR3 is TGTGCCAGCAGCCCGGCCCTAATAAACCATTACAATGAGCAGTTCTTC. Translation: CASSPALINHYNEQFF. The V and J genes are TRBV6-1 and TRBJ2-1; D is ambiguous. Trimming left V 6 bases short and J 4 bases short, with 19 bases between. The CDR3 is 16 residues long. Germline V gives CDR1 MNHNS, CDR2 SASEGT.

This clonotype appeared many times. The chain combines TRBV6-5 with TRBJ2-1; 14 positions match TRBD2. With 1 base clipped from V and 5 bases from J, the junction kept 4 bases outside the gene matches. The germline V gene encodes CDR1 MNHEY and CDR2 SVGAGI. CDR3 length: 17 residues. The DNA for the CDR3 is TGTGCCAGCAGTTACTGGACTAGCGGGAGGTACCACAATGAGCAGTTCTTC. This sequence encodes CASSYWTSGRYHNEQFF.

A few counts support this clonotype. V usage is TRBV20-1 and J usage is TRBJ2-1, with 8 bases matching TRBD2. With V trimmed by 6 bases and J by 2 bases, 6 bases remained unmatched. In germline, CDR1 is DFQATT, CDR2 SNEGSKA (reference sequence). The length of the CDR3 is 14 residues. The CDR3 protein is CSAPPGLAYNEQFF. CDR3 bases: TGCAGTGCGCCCCCGGGACTAGCCTACAATGAGCAGTTCTTC.